This T cell receptor (beta chain) was recovered during a study of radiotherapy plus CTLA-4 blockade in lung cancer. Those patients who had chemo-refractory metastatic non-small-cell lung cancer were given focal radiation along with CTLA-4 blockade through ipilimumab. Method: immunoSEQ multiplex PCR; TCRdb's copy keeps in-frame clones and lacks some. The sample yields 30,000 to 35,000 clones, around 70% seen once. The receptor was isolated from a human donor with non-small cell lung cancer who had stable disease on radiotherapy plus ipilimumab. The sample was peripheral blood, taken from a patient treated with radiotherapy plus ipilimumab.

This CDR3 is CASRRTLSVGELFF. DNA for the CDR3: TGTGCCAGCAGGAGAACTTTGTCAGTCGGGGAGCTGTTTTTT. The chain employs TRBV27 and TRBJ2-2, with D unresolved. Per the germline V gene, CDR1 is MNHEY and CDR2 is SMNVEV (reference sequence). The V end lost 6 bases, the J end lost 7 bases, and 15 bases lay between the germline ends. The CDR3 runs to 14 residues.